The 10 T cell receptor beta chains below come from one sample, sequenced in a study of T cell responses to AZD1222 COVID-19 vaccine. Some clones are missing from TCRdb's copy, which holds only in-frame ones; the method was immunoSEQ multiplex PCR. This repertoire shows some 130,000 clones, about 89% found once; its top ten account for 6.3%. The material sequenced was peripheral blood, taken on day 0 of AZD1222 vaccination. The source is an adult in good health.

The genes are TRBV10-3 and TRBJ1-2; 12 bases match TRBD1. Losses at the gene ends were 6 bases for V and 2 bases for J; bases not matched to a gene: 7. The CDR3 runs to 16 residues. Looked up from germline, CDR1 is ENHRY and CDR2 is SYGVKD. The CDR3 loop reads CAIRGQGAFRNYGYTF. In DNA, the CDR3 is TGTGCCATCAGGGGACAGGGGGCTTTTAGAAACTATGGCTACACCTTC.

The chain employs TRBV7-3 and TRBJ2-2; D is uncertain. The V end lost 3 bases, the J end lost 4 bases, and 15 bases lay between the germline ends. The CDR3 has 16 residues. In germline, CDR1 is SGHTA, CDR2 FQGTGA. CDR3 loop: CASSFPGFQPTGELFF. The DNA of the CDR3 is TGTGCCAGCAGCTTTCCCGGTTTTCAGCCCACCGGGGAGCTGTTTTTT.

The V and J genes are TRBV27 and TRBJ1-4; unclear D gene. Trimming took off 4 bases at V and 2 bases at J, with 11 bases between the two ends. Germline V gene sequence: CDR1 MNHEY, CDR2 SMNVEV (reference sequence). The CDR3 has 15 amino acids. CDR3 nucleotides: TGTGCCAGCAGTTCCTTACAGATTACTAATGAAAAACTGTTTTTT. Protein product: CASSSLQITNEKLFF.

The J gene is TRBJ1-1, the V gene TRBV14; a possible D gene is TRBD1 (5 bases). Germline-derived CDR1 and CDR2 are SGHDN and FVKESK. The CDR3 spans 14 residues. V lost 3 bases, J lost 2 bases, and 10 bases lay in between. The CDR3 sequence is CASSHQGSNTEAFF. CDR3 sequence (DNA): TGTGCCAGCAGCCACCAGGGAAGTAACACTGAAGCTTTCTTT.

V is TRBV12-3 or TRBV12-4 and J is TRBJ1-1; D is uncertain. V was cut by 5 bases and J by 4 bases, with 11 bases left in between. CDR3 length equals 13 residues. CDR3 coding DNA: TGTGCCAGCAGTCCCGCATCTACCACTGAAGCTTTCTTT. This translates into CASSPASTTEAFF.

The genes are TRBV6-5 and TRBJ1-1, with 8 bases aligning to TRBD1. Trimming removed 7 bases from V and 4 bases from J; junction bases left unmatched: 8. The CDR3 has 14 amino acids. The germline V gene has CDR1 MNHEY and CDR2 SVGAGI. This CDR3 is CASKGAGGLTEAFF. The DNA for the CDR3 is TGTGCCAGCAAGGGAGCAGGGGGCCTCACTGAAGCTTTCTTT.

The chain uses TRBV10-3 and TRBJ2-1, with D tentatively TRBD1 or TRBD2 (5 bases each). The CDR3 sequence is 13 residues long. Trimming left V 0 bases short and J 9 bases short, with 9 bases between. In germline, CDR1 is ENHRY, CDR2 SYGVKD. The CDR3 region is CAISESRGGEQFF. The CDR3 DNA reads as TGTGCCATCAGTGAGTCGAGGGGCGGTGAGCAGTTCTTC.

This clone came up once. J is TRBJ2-2 and V is TRBV6-6, with D tentatively TRBD1 (6 bases). Germline CDR1 is MNHNY and CDR2 is SVGAGI (reference sequence). The CDR3 length is 14 residues. With 6 bases removed from V and 2 bases from J, the gap between germline ends came to 10 bases. The CDR3 nucleotides are TGTGCCAGCAGAAGGACAGCAAACACCGGGGAGCTGTTTTTT. This gives the protein CASRRTANTGELFF.

This clone came up once. V gene TRBV30 combines with J gene TRBJ2-7; a possible D gene is TRBD1 (6 bases). The germline V gene has CDR1 GTSNPN and CDR2 SVGIG (reference sequence). Trimming cost V 2 bases and J 4 bases, with 27 bases left between them. The CDR3 length is 18 residues. CDR3 coding DNA: TGTGCCTGGAGTTATAACAGGGAGTTAAGGGTCCCCTCATACGAGCAGTACTTC. Translating it yields CAWSYNRELRVPSYEQYF. The full variable domain, in which reference TRBV30 and TRBJ2-7 provide the parts outside the CDR3, is SQTIHQWPATLVQPVGSPLSLECTVEGTSNPNLYWYRQAAGRGLQLLFYSVGIGQISSEVPQNLSASRPQDRQFILSSKKLLLSDSGFYLCAWSYNRELRVPSYEQYFGPGTRLTVT.

V usage is TRBV6-5 and J usage is TRBJ2-2; TRBD1 might be the D (5 bases). V was clipped by 5 bases and J by 6 bases, with 10 bases between them. CDR1 and CDR2 (germline): MNHEY, SVGAGI. The CDR3 loop spans 13 amino acids. CDR3 DNA: TGTGCCAGCAGTCATTTAGGGGCCGGGGAGCTGTTTTTT. This encodes CASSHLGAGELFF.